The 4 T cell receptor beta chains listed next were all sequenced from one sample in a study of identical twins. TCRdb reprocessed the 5' RACE reads with MiXCR, giving one entry per CDR3 protein. The sample yields over 550,000 distinct CDR3 sequences, about 7% seen once. This sample also belongs to another study, concerning yellow fever vaccine responses in identical twins.

Sequenced material: PBMCs. Receptors originate from a woman between 18 and 29 years old in good health.

This clonotype was seen repeatedly, ten times or more. This chain links TRBV6-5 with TRBJ2-7, with D uncertain. Germline V gene data show CDR1 as MNHEY and CDR2 as SVGAGI. V gave up 2 bases and J gave up 2 bases, with 7 bases separating them. CDR3 length: 13 residues. The CDR3 DNA reads as TGTGCCAGCAGTTACGGCCTAGCCTACGAGCAGTACTTC. Translated, it gives CASSYGLAYEQYF.

The V gene is TRBV12-3 or TRBV12-4, the J gene TRBJ1-3, with 8 nucleotides matching TRBD1. The CDR3 length is 18 residues. V trimming: 0 bases; J trimming: 0 bases; junction bases outside the gene matches: 7. Written as DNA, the CDR3 is TGTGCCAGCAGTTTAGCTCGGACAGGGAAGAGCTCTGGAAACACCATATATTTT. The encoded protein is CASSLARTGKSSGNTIYF.

The CDR3 DNA sequence: TGTGCCAGCAGCGCTACGTGGACTGCAGGCTACAATGAGCAGTTCTTC. Its protein is CASSATWTAGYNEQFF. This chain connects TRBV3-1 to TRBJ2-1, with D maybe TRBD2 (5 bases). CDR3 size: 16 residues. The V end was cut by 5 bases, the J end by 3 bases, with 17 bases between. CDR1 is LGHDT and CDR2 is YNNKEL in the germline V gene (reference sequence).

This clonotype occurred many times. This sequence joins TRBV9 and TRBJ2-2; 7 bases map to TRBD2. The CDR3 spans 16 residues. Losses at the gene ends were 0 bases for V and 5 bases for J; bases not matched to a gene: 7. CDR1 SGDLS and CDR2 YYNGEE come from the germline V gene. This CDR3 reads CASSVEGGSATGELFF. CDR3 in DNA: TGTGCCAGCAGCGTAGAGGGAGGGAGTGCGACCGGGGAGCTGTTTTTT. Full variable domain (rest looked up from reference TRBV9 and TRBJ2-2): DSGVTQTPKHLITATGQRVTLRCSPRSGDLSVYWYQQSLDQGLQFLIQYYNGEERAKGNILERFSAQQFPDLHSELNLSSLELGDSALYFCASSVEGGSATGELFFGEGSRLTVL.